One and the same sample provided the 25 T cell receptor beta chains below, sequenced in a study of cytomegalovirus exposure and HLA in healthy donors. The PCR had 60 Vbeta and 13 Jbeta primers. Clones were read by immunoSEQ multiplex PCR, and TCRdb kept only the in-frame ones, dropping some. The sample records approximately 150,000 clones, 75% to 85% being singletons. Sequenced input: PBMCs. These receptors all come from a man aged 50 or older in good health and CMV-seropositive.

The genes are TRBV13 and TRBJ1-4; 8 bases agree with TRBD1. This CDR3 has 14 residues. J gave up 7 bases and V 6 bases, and 7 bases lay outside the gene matches. Germline V gene data show CDR1 as PRHDT and CDR2 as FYEKMQ (reference sequence). The CDR3, as DNA: TGTGCCAGCAGAGCCGGGACAGGCGGTGAAAAACTGTTTTTT. It codes for CASRAGTGGEKLFF.

The rearrangement links TRBV6-4 to TRBJ1-6, with 10 bases that match TRBD1. CDR3 length equals 15 residues. Looked up from germline, CDR1 is MRHNA and CDR2 is SNTAGT. V lost 4 bases, J lost 5 bases, and 2 bases stayed unmatched. The CDR3 nucleotides are TGTGCCAGCAGTGCCGGACAGGGGGATAATTCACCCCTCCACTTT. Translated, it gives CASSAGQGDNSPLHF.

The V call is TRBV6-6, the J call TRBJ2-7; D not resolved. Germline V gene sequence: CDR1 MNHNY, CDR2 SVGAGI (reference sequence). V lost 2 bases and J 0 bases, leaving 5 bases between the germline ends. The CDR3 runs to 13 residues. The CDR3 loop is CASSYPSSYEQYF. CDR3 DNA: TGTGCCAGCAGTTACCCCAGCTCCTACGAGCAGTACTTC.

V is TRBV25-1 and J is TRBJ1-6; no clear D gene. The germline V gene encodes CDR1 MGHDK and CDR2 SYGVNS. V dropped 4 bases and J dropped 9 bases, with 7 bases sitting between them. The CDR3 is 12 amino acids. CDR3 sequence: CASSGRFSPLHF. The CDR3 nucleotides read TGTGCCAGCAGTGGCAGGTTTTCACCCCTCCACTTT.

The chain couples TRBV4-1 to TRBJ2-5; unclear D gene. Germline assignment: CDR1 MGHRA and CDR2 YSYEKL. Trimming took 0 bases from V and 4 from J, leaving 9 bases between them. The CDR3 totals 14 residues. CDR3 coding DNA: TGCGCCAGCAGCCAAGATTCAGCAGGAGAGACCCAGTACTTC. Its translation: CASSQDSAGETQYF.

This clone was seen more than once but under ten times. The chain joins TRBV6-5 to TRBJ2-7; 8 bases line up with TRBD1. V lost 5 bases to trimming and J lost 2 bases; unmatched junction nucleotides: 8. The CDR3 totals 15 residues. CDR1 and CDR2 from the germline V gene are MNHEY and SVGAGI. The CDR3 sequence is CASSVDRVRAYEQYF. CDR3 bases: TGTGCCAGCAGTGTGGACAGGGTAAGGGCCTACGAGCAGTACTTC.

V is TRBV5-4 and J is TRBJ1-4, with 7 bases aligning to TRBD1. The CDR3 loop spans 14 amino acids. The J segment lost 8 bases and the V segment lost 0 bases, leaving 4 bases of the junction unmatched. Germline V gene sequence: CDR1 SGHNT, CDR2 YYREEE (reference sequence). CDR3 sequence (DNA): TGTGCCAGCAGCTTGGCAGGGGGTGGCGAAAAACTGTTTTTT. It yields the protein CASSLAGGGEKLFF. Full variable domain (rest looked up from reference TRBV5-4 and TRBJ1-4): ETGVTQSPTHLIKTRGQQVTLRCSSQSGHNTVSWYQQALGQGPQFIFQYYREEENGRGNFPPRFSGLQFPNYSSELNVNALELDDSALYLCASSLAGGGEKLFFGSGTQLSVL.

The chain uses TRBV6-5 and TRBJ1-6; 9 bases agree with TRBD1. The trim removed 2 bases at V and 10 bases at J, leaving 6 bases unmatched. This CDR3 is 15 amino acids long. CDR1 is MNHEY, CDR2 SVGAGI, per germline. CDR3 in DNA: TGTGCCAGCAGTTACATTCCGGGACAGGGATCACCCCTCCACTTT. It codes for CASSYIPGQGSPLHF.

Here the CDR3 reads CATRGLAGNNEQFF. CDR3 bases: TGTGCCACCAGGGGGCTAGCGGGAAACAATGAGCAGTTCTTC. The rearrangement links TRBV2 to TRBJ2-1; a weak D match, TRBD2 (9 bases). The germline V gene encodes CDR1 SNHLY and CDR2 FYNNEI. The CDR3 spans 14 residues. V shed 10 bases and J shed 5 bases, with 18 bases lying between them.

The genes are TRBV19 and TRBJ2-1; D perhaps matches TRBD1 (5 bases). Germline-derived CDR1 and CDR2 are LNHDA and SQIVND (reference sequence). The CDR3 has 14 residues. V lost 4 bases to trimming and J lost 10 bases, with 17 bases between them. The chain's CDR3 is CASSTTAPSPEQFF. Here the CDR3 DNA reads TGTGCCAGTAGTACGACAGCCCCGTCACCGGAGCAGTTCTTC.

This rearrangement joins TRBV4-1 to TRBJ2-5; 7 bases match TRBD1. Germline trimming cut 4 bases from V and 1 base from J; bases unmatched to any gene: 3. There are 14 residues in the CDR3. Per the germline V gene, CDR1 is MGHRA and CDR2 is YSYEKL. The DNA of the CDR3 is TGCGCCAGCAGCCTGGGACAGTCCCAAGAGACCCAGTACTTC. Encoded protein: CASSLGQSQETQYF.

This chain joins TRBV5-1 and TRBJ2-7; D is perhaps TRBD2 (5 bases). The V gene lost 4 bases and the J gene lost 5 bases, with 13 bases spanning the gap. The CDR3 is 13 amino acids. Germline lookup yields CDR1 SGHRS and CDR2 YFSETQ. The CDR3: CASSPGVLNEQYF. CDR3 DNA: TGCGCCAGCAGCCCCGGGGTTCTGAACGAGCAGTACTTC.

The gene calls are TRBV7-9 and TRBJ1-6, with D maybe TRBD1 (5 bases). Germline V gene data show CDR1 as SEHNR and CDR2 as FQNEAQ (reference sequence). The CDR3 loop spans 14 amino acids. The V and J ends lost 5 bases and 7 bases respectively, with 12 bases between them. The DNA for the CDR3 is TGTGCCAGCAGCCGGGGGACGGTCAATTCACCCCTCCACTTT. As protein: CASSRGTVNSPLHF.

The chain links TRBV6-5 to TRBJ1-5; TRBD1 might be the D (6 bases). The germline V gene has CDR1 MNHEY and CDR2 SVGAGI. V was clipped by 7 bases and J by 1 base, with 14 bases between them. The CDR3 extends over 15 amino acids. The CDR3 sequence is CASIQQGTSNQPQHF. The CDR3, as DNA: TGTGCCAGCATTCAACAGGGTACGAGCAATCAGCCCCAGCATTTT.

V and J are TRBV7-3 and TRBJ2-5, with 8 positions matching TRBD2. This CDR3 spans 12 amino acids. The J segment lost 5 bases and the V segment lost 4 bases, leaving 0 bases of the junction unmatched. In germline, CDR1 is SGHTA, CDR2 FQGTGA. For the CDR3, the DNA is TGTGCCAGCAGCTCGGGGGGGGAGACCCAGTACTTC. The encoded protein is CASSSGGETQYF.

The chain employs TRBV5-1 and TRBJ2-5; D uncertain. Trimming took 4 bases from V and 1 from J, leaving 8 bases between them. CDR3 length equals 13 residues. Per the germline V gene, CDR1 is SGHRS and CDR2 is YFSETQ. In nucleotides, the CDR3 is TGCGCCAGCAGCGGGCAGCTCCAAGAGACCCAGTACTTC. It specifies CASSGQLQETQYF.

The chain links TRBV19 to TRBJ2-7, with TRBD1 identical over 7 bases. V shed 4 bases and J 3 bases; nucleotides not matched to a gene: 3. CDR1 is LNHDA and CDR2 is SQIVND in the germline V gene (reference sequence). This CDR3 region has 13 residues. The CDR3 DNA reads TGTGCCAGTAGTACGGGACAGCTCTACGAGCAGTACTTC. Its protein is CASSTGQLYEQYF.

V gene TRBV28 combines with J gene TRBJ1-2; 9 bases fit TRBD1. J lost 3 bases, V lost 3 bases, and 5 bases had no gene match. The CDR3 length is 15 residues. In germline, CDR1 is MDHEN, CDR2 SYDVKM. This CDR3 reads CASSLPTGGYYGYTF. As DNA, the CDR3 is TGTGCCAGCAGTTTGCCGACAGGGGGGTACTATGGCTACACCTTC.

This clone has only one observation. The chain recombines TRBV11-2 with TRBJ2-5; no reliable D call. The DNA end is more similar to TRBJ2-7, so the J call may be wrong. Germline V gene data show CDR1 as SGHAT and CDR2 as FQNNGV. CDR3 size: 11 residues. The CDR3 region has the DNA TGTGCCAGCAGATTTACCTACGAGCAGTACTTC. Encoded protein: CASRFTYEQYF.

The count of this clone is one. This chain connects TRBV28 to TRBJ2-6, with 9 bases that match TRBD1. Trimming took 5 bases from V and 2 from J; bases not matched to a gene: 13. Germline V gene data show CDR1 as MDHEN and CDR2 as SYDVKM. This CDR3 has 19 residues. In nucleotides, the CDR3 is TGTGCCAGCAGTCCAGGGACAGGGACGGCTAGTGCTGGGGCCAACGTCCTGACTTTC. Encoded protein: CASSPGTGTASAGANVLTF.

The rearrangement uses TRBV7-9 and TRBJ1-5, with TRBD1 matching 9 bases. CDR3 size: 15 residues. J was trimmed by 5 bases and V by 5 bases; bases with no gene match: 7. CDR1 is SEHNR and CDR2 is FQNEAQ in the germline V gene (reference sequence). The CDR3 region has the DNA TGTGCCAGCAGCCCCTCAACAGGGGGCGATCAGCCCCAGCATTTT. Residues: CASSPSTGGDQPQHF. Supplemented by reference TRBV7-9 and TRBJ1-5, the full variable domain reads DTGVSQNPRHKITKRGQNVTFRCDPISEHNRLYWYRQTLGQGPEFLTYFQNEAQLEKSRLLSDRFSAERPKGSFSTLEIQRTEQGDSAMYLCASSPSTGGDQPQHFGDGTRLSIL.

The V and J genes are TRBV5-1 and TRBJ2-3; 12 positions match TRBD2. Germline V lookup: CDR1 SGHRS, CDR2 YFSETQ. This CDR3 has 17 residues. V lost 5 bases and J lost 6; bases outside the gene matches: 13. The CDR3 here is CASRVNVGLAGRDTQYF. As DNA, the CDR3 is TGCGCCAGCAGGGTTAATGTTGGACTAGCGGGAAGGGATACGCAGTATTTT.

This clone was detected only a few times. In nucleotides, the CDR3 is TGCGCCAGCAGCTTGGATGGACAGAGCAATCAGCCCCAGCATTTT. Its protein is CASSLDGQSNQPQHF. The chain has TRBV5-1 and TRBJ1-5; a weak D match, TRBD1 (6 bases). With 0 bases removed from V and 1 base from J, the gap between germline ends came to 8 bases. The CDR3 runs 15 residues. Looked up from germline, CDR1 is SGHRS and CDR2 is YFSETQ.

The CDR3 reads CASSTHTQGTAVPLHF. As DNA, the CDR3 is TGTGCCAGCAGCACCCACACACAGGGAACCGCTGTCCCCCTCCACTTT. V is TRBV5-4 and J is TRBJ1-6, with TRBD1 as a possible D gene (6 bases). V was clipped by 4 bases and J by 13 bases, with 24 bases between them. This CDR3 comprises 16 residues. Per germline, CDR1 SGHNT and CDR2 YYREEE (reference sequence).

The chain uses TRBV5-5 and TRBJ2-3; 8 bases line up with TRBD2. Germline loops: CDR1 SGHKS, CDR2 YYEKEE (reference sequence). V shed 0 bases, J shed 1 base, and the junction held 4 bases outside the gene matches. The CDR3 is 16 amino acids. CDR3 nucleotides: TGTGCCAGCAGCTTGGCGGGACTAGATGGCACAGATACGCAGTATTTT. As protein: CASSLAGLDGTDTQYF.